This passage covers 3 T cell receptor beta chains from one sample sequenced in a study of blood T cell repertoires in COVID-19 (TCRdb year 2020). The library was made by the immunoSEQ multiplex PCR assay. TCRdb took this table from immuneACCESS and kept in-frame rearrangements with V and J called. Such tables lack part of the clones; where checked against another copy, unresolved V genes explain under half of the gap, and the rest is unexplained. Recorded for this sample are about 280,000 clones; roughly 80% of them occurred a single time. The ten biggest clones cover about 5% of the sample. Sample: PBMCs or T cells enriched from blood (not recorded which). These receptors all stem from a man aged 35 to 55 who had been exposed to COVID-19.

The V call is TRBV29-1, the J call TRBJ2-3, with 7 bases lining up with TRBD2. The CDR3 is 15 amino acids. J lost 0 bases, V lost 6 bases, and 9 bases had no gene match. Germline assignment: CDR1 SQVTM and CDR2 ANQGSEA. DNA of the CDR3: TGCAGCGTGGCCGGGACTAAATTTAGCACAGATACGCAGTATTTT. Residues: CSVAGTKFSTDTQYF.

V and J are TRBV30 and TRBJ2-7; 7 bases line up with TRBD1. Trimming cost V 3 bases and J 3 bases; bases outside gene matches: 5. Germline CDR1 and CDR2: GTSNPN and SVGIG (reference sequence). The CDR3 runs 13 residues. The CDR3 DNA is TGTGCCTGGAGGACAGGGATCCTCTACGAGCAGTACTTC. Translating gives CAWRTGILYEQYF.

This clone was counted a few times. The CDR3 region has the DNA TGTGCCGGCAAAGGGACAGGGTTCTACAATGAGCAGTTCTTC. Encoded protein: CAGKGTGFYNEQFF. The V call is TRBV30, the J call TRBJ2-1; the match to TRBD1 covers 9 bases. J was trimmed by 3 bases and V by 8 bases; bases with no gene match: 8. Germline V gene lookup returns CDR1 GTSNPN and CDR2 SVGIG (reference sequence). The CDR3 runs to 14 residues.